Below are 25 T cell receptor beta chains sequenced from a single sample in a study of glioma-infiltrating T cells after dendritic cell vaccination. The table came from immunoSEQ multiplex PCR; TCRdb's copy has only in-frame clones and leaves some out. The sample contains approximately 90,000 clones, around 85% of which appear only once. Sequencing used blood, obtained before dendritic cell vaccination. All receptors come from a human donor with glioblastoma.

V is TRBV7-2 and J is TRBJ2-1, with 13 bases identical to TRBD2. The CDR3 spans 19 residues. Germline CDR1 SGHTA, CDR2 FQGNSA. V shed 3 bases, J shed 8 bases, and the junction held 16 bases outside the gene matches. This CDR3 reads CASSFTGLAGHSLRYEQFF. The CDR3, as DNA: TGTGCCAGCAGCTTCACGGGACTAGCGGGACATTCCCTCAGGTATGAGCAGTTCTTC. The full variable domain, completed using reference TRBV7-2 and TRBJ2-1, is GAGVSQSPSNKVTEKGKDVELRCDPISGHTALYWYRQSLGQGLEFLIYFQGNSAPDKSGLPSDRFSAERTGGSVSTLTIQRTQQEDSAVYLCASSFTGLAGHSLRYEQFFGPGTRLTVL.

The chain employs TRBV2 and TRBJ1-1; 8 bases agree with TRBD1. CDR1 and CDR2 (germline): SNHLY, FYNNEI. CDR3 length: 13 residues. Trimming took 6 bases from V and 3 from J; bases not matched to a gene: 3. The CDR3 loop reads CASSDRGYTEAFF. The CDR3 bases are TGTGCCAGCAGCGACAGGGGATACACTGAAGCTTTCTTT. Full variable domain (missing parts from reference TRBV2 and TRBJ1-1): EPEVTQTPSHQVTQMGQEVILRCVPISNHLYFYWYRQILGQKVEFLVSFYNNEISEKSEIFDDQFSVERPDGSNFTLKIRSTKLEDSAMYFCASSDRGYTEAFFGQGTRLTVV.

The chain couples TRBV14 to TRBJ2-7; tentatively, D is TRBD1 (6 bases). Trimming cost V 3 bases and J 2 bases, with 14 bases left between them. This CDR3 is built from 15 residues. The V gene's germline CDR1 is SGHDN and CDR2 FVKESK. CDR3 nucleotide sequence: TGTGCCAGCAGCCACAGAGACAGGACAACCTACGAGCAGTACTTC. It encodes CASSHRDRTTYEQYF.

V usage is TRBV11-2 and J usage is TRBJ2-3; possibly TRBD2 for D (7 bases). CDR3 size: 14 residues. Germline CDR1 is SGHAT and CDR2 is FQNNGV. Trimming cost V 9 bases and J 1 base, with 14 bases left between them. This CDR3 is CASGRGGRTDTQYF. CDR3 sequence (DNA): TGTGCCAGTGGGAGGGGGGGCCGCACAGATACGCAGTATTTT.

The chain couples TRBV11-3 to TRBJ2-7; 7 bases align to TRBD1. This CDR3 has 17 amino acids. The V and J ends lost 1 base and 0 bases, in that order; junction bases with no gene match: 9. CDR1 SGHNT and CDR2 YENEEA come from the germline V gene. This CDR3 is CASSLAPLTGSSYEQYF. The DNA for the CDR3 is TGTGCCAGCAGCTTAGCCCCGCTGACAGGGAGCTCCTACGAGCAGTACTTC.

V is TRBV2 and J is TRBJ2-3, with 11 bases fitting TRBD2. V lost 8 bases, J lost 2 bases, and 9 bases stayed unmatched. The CDR3 length is 16 residues. Germline V lookup: CDR1 SNHLY, CDR2 FYNNEI. The CDR3 DNA sequence: TGTGCCAGCCTTACTAGCGGGGGTCAGATCACAGATACGCAGTATTTT. This encodes CASLTSGGQITDTQYF.

This clone was picked up a small number of times. This chain joins TRBV6-5 and TRBJ2-7; TRBD1 might be the D (6 bases). Germline V gene lookup returns CDR1 MNHEY and CDR2 SVGAGI. V lost 0 bases to trimming and J lost 4 bases, with 16 bases between them. This CDR3 has 16 residues. In DNA form, the CDR3 reads TGTGCCAGCAGTTACTCGATGGGGGCCAGAGGGTACGAGCAGTACTTC. Translating gives CASSYSMGARGYEQYF.

The V and J genes are TRBV7-9 and TRBJ2-3; 9 bases match TRBD2. The CDR3 has 17 residues. Germline V lookup: CDR1 SEHNR, CDR2 FQNEAQ (reference sequence). V dropped 2 bases and J dropped 4; count of bases not matched to a gene: 10. The CDR3 protein is CASSLLRAGGLADTQYF. DNA for the CDR3: TGTGCCAGCAGCTTATTAAGGGCGGGAGGGCTCGCAGATACGCAGTATTTT.

The chain employs TRBV5-1 and TRBJ1-1; 7 bases fit TRBD1. The V gene end was trimmed by 0 bases and the J gene end by 0 bases; junction bases not matched to a gene: 5. The CDR3 has 16 amino acids. Germline values: CDR1 SGHRS, CDR2 YFSETQ. In nucleotides, the CDR3 is TGCGCCAGCAGCTTGGGACAGGGTGGGGTGAACACTGAAGCTTTCTTT. Translating gives CASSLGQGGVNTEAFF.

This chain connects TRBV5-1 to TRBJ1-4, with D uncertain. The CDR3 extends over 12 amino acids. The V end lost 5 bases, the J end lost 8 bases, and 10 bases lay between the germline ends. The V gene's germline CDR1 is SGHRS and CDR2 YFSETQ. CDR3 DNA: TGCGCCAGCAGAGACATAAAAGAAAAACTGTTTTTT. As protein: CASRDIKEKLFF.

J is TRBJ2-2 and V is TRBV10-3, with 7 bases lining up with TRBD2. This CDR3 has 14 residues. The V and J ends lost 6 bases and 7 bases, in that order; junction bases with no gene match: 8. Germline V gene lookup returns CDR1 ENHRY and CDR2 SYGVKD. CDR3 coding DNA: TGTGCCATCAGAGGACTAGGGATGGACGGGGAGCTGTTTTTT. Its protein is CAIRGLGMDGELFF.

With regard to this clone: Other DNA sequences in this specimen translate into the identical CDR3. V and J are TRBV7-3 and TRBJ1-1; D is perhaps TRBD1 (5 bases). The V end was cut by 5 bases, the J end by 1 base, with 8 bases between. CDR3 length: 13 residues. CDR1 is SGHTA and CDR2 is FQGTGA in the germline V gene. CDR3 sequence: CASSPGQNTEAFF. For the CDR3, the DNA is TGTGCCAGCAGCCCCGGACAGAACACTGAAGCTTTCTTT.

This sequence joins TRBV5-4 and TRBJ2-3; TRBD2 matches at 10 bases. Germline V gives CDR1 SGHNT, CDR2 YYREEE (reference sequence). The CDR3 covers 14 residues. V lost 4 bases to trimming and J lost 10 bases; unmatched junction nucleotides: 9. CDR3 amino acids: CASSDWTSGRAQYF. The CDR3 DNA reads as TGTGCCAGCAGCGATTGGACTAGCGGTCGTGCGCAGTATTTT.

The rearrangement uses TRBV2 and TRBJ2-5; tentatively, D is TRBD2 (5 bases). The CDR3 spans 13 residues. CDR1 SNHLY and CDR2 FYNNEI come from the germline V gene. V was trimmed by 4 bases and J by 5 bases, leaving 11 bases between them. The CDR3 region is CASSASDWETQYF. CDR3 DNA sequence: TGTGCCAGCAGTGCATCGGACTGGGAGACCCAGTACTTC.

This chain connects TRBV29-1 to TRBJ2-7, with 9 nucleotides matching TRBD1. V shed 6 bases and J 6 bases; nucleotides not matched to a gene: 9. Germline assignment: CDR1 SQVTM and CDR2 ANQGSEA. There are 13 residues in the CDR3. The CDR3 spells CSVPGTGRGEQYF. DNA for the CDR3: TGCAGCGTCCCCGGGACAGGGAGAGGCGAGCAGTACTTC.

V usage is TRBV5-1 and J usage is TRBJ2-1, with 12 bases fitting TRBD2. J was trimmed by 3 bases and V by 3 bases; bases with no gene match: 7. CDR1 is SGHRS, CDR2 YFSETQ, per germline. This CDR3 has 17 residues. The CDR3 loop is CASSYTTSGSSYNEQFF. The DNA of the CDR3 is TGCGCCAGCAGCTATACGACTAGCGGGAGTAGCTACAATGAGCAGTTCTTC.

This chain uses TRBV27 with TRBJ2-7, with TRBD1 matching over 8 bases. The V gene's germline CDR1 is MNHEY and CDR2 SMNVEV (reference sequence). V lost 7 bases and J lost 3; bases outside the gene matches: 2. The CDR3 has 12 amino acids. Here the CDR3 DNA reads TGTGCCAGCATCGACAGGGGCTACGAGCAGTACTTC. It encodes CASIDRGYEQYF.

The rearrangement joins TRBV30 to TRBJ2-1; TRBD2 matches at 14 bases. In germline, CDR1 is GTSNPN, CDR2 SVGIG (reference sequence). The trim removed 5 bases at V and 9 bases at J, leaving 6 bases unmatched. CDR3 length equals 14 residues. CDR3 residues: CAWGGLAGAGEQFF. CDR3 coding DNA: TGTGCCTGGGGGGGACTAGCGGGAGCCGGTGAGCAGTTCTTC. Together with reference TRBV30 and TRBJ2-1, the CDR3 gives the full variable domain: SQTIHQWPATLVQPVGSPLSLECTVEGTSNPNLYWYRQAAGRGLQLLFYSVGIGQISSEVPQNLSASRPQDRQFILSSKKLLLSDSGFYLCAWGGLAGAGEQFFGPGTRLTVL.

The chain has TRBV4-2 and TRBJ2-3, with 13 bases aligning to TRBD2. There are 16 residues in the CDR3. With 1 base clipped from V and 6 bases from J, the junction kept 4 bases outside the gene matches. Germline assignment: CDR1 LGHNA and CDR2 YNFKEQ. The CDR3 loop reads CASSQGTSGGGDTQYF. Here the CDR3 DNA reads TGTGCCAGCAGCCAAGGAACTAGCGGGGGGGGCGATACGCAGTATTTT.

The V gene is TRBV7-8, the J gene TRBJ1-5; TRBD1 is a possible D gene (5 bases). The CDR3 has 18 residues. Germline V lookup: CDR1 SGHVS, CDR2 FQNEAQ. The V gene lost 1 base and the J gene lost 0 bases, with 16 bases spanning the gap. CDR3 protein: CASSLEAGPYYSNQPQHF. The CDR3 nucleotides read TGTGCCAGCAGCTTAGAGGCGGGACCCTATTATAGCAATCAGCCCCAGCATTTT.

The rearrangement joins TRBV6-6 to TRBJ2-7; perhaps TRBD1 as D (6 bases). V gave up 8 bases and J gave up 1 base, with 15 bases separating them. CDR3 length: 14 amino acids. Germline CDR1 MNHNY, CDR2 SVGAGI (reference sequence). The CDR3 region has the DNA TGTGCCAGCGCGCCGGGGCAGGGGTCCTACGAGCAGTACTTC. It codes for CASAPGQGSYEQYF.

This chain uses TRBV7-9 with TRBJ1-4, with D possibly being TRBD1 (5 bases). CDR1 and CDR2 (germline): SEHNR, FQNEAQ (reference sequence). The V gene lost 11 bases and the J gene lost 5 bases, with 18 bases spanning the gap. CDR3 size: 14 residues. Here the CDR3 DNA reads TGTGCCGCCGGAGCCAGGGAAATGAATGAAAAACTGTTTTTT. Amino acid sequence: CAAGAREMNEKLFF.

The chain carries TRBV5-1 and TRBJ2-1, with D maybe TRBD2 (5 bases). The germline CDR1 and CDR2 sequences are SGHRS and YFSETQ. Trimming removed 0 bases at V and 0 bases at J, with 7 bases between. This CDR3 is 15 amino acids long. CDR3 loop: CASSLGRDSYNEQFF. For the CDR3, the DNA is TGCGCCAGCAGCTTGGGACGGGACTCCTACAATGAGCAGTTCTTC.

CDR3 nucleotides: TGTGCCAGCAGCGATCATCCGGGACAGGTCTATTGCGAGCAGTACTTC. Translating gives CASSDHPGQVYCEQYF. The chain couples TRBV9 to TRBJ2-7; TRBD1 matches at 8 bases. The CDR3 is 16 residues long. V lost 3 bases, J lost 6 bases, and 14 bases stayed unmatched. The germline V gene has CDR1 SGDLS and CDR2 YYNGEE.

V and J are TRBV7-9 and TRBJ2-1; 10 bases align to TRBD2. CDR3 length: 14 amino acids. Germline trimming cut 6 bases from V and 6 bases from J; bases unmatched to any gene: 5. Germline V gives CDR1 SEHNR, CDR2 FQNEAQ (reference sequence). CDR3 region: CASRVSGRANEQFF. In nucleotides, the CDR3 is TGTGCCAGCAGAGTCAGCGGGAGGGCCAATGAGCAGTTCTTC.